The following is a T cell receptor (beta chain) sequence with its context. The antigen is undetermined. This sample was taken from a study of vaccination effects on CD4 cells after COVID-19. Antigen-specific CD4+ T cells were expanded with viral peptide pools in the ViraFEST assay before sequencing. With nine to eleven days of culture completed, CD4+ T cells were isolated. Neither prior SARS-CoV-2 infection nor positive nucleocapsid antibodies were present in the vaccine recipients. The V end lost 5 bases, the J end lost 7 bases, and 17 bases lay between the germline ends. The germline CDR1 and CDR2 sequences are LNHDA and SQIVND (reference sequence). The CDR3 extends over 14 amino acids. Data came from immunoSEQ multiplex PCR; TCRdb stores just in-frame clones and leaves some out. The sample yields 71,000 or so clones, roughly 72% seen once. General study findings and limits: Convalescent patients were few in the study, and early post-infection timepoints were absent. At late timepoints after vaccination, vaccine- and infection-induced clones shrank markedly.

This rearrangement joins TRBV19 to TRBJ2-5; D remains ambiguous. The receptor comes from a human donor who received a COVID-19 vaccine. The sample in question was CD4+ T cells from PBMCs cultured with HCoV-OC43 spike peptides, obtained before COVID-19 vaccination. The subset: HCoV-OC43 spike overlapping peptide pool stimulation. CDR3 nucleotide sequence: TGTGCCAGTAGTCCCACCGGGCTCCGAAGGACCCAGTACTTC. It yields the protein CASSPTGLRRTQYF.